This T cell receptor (beta chain) was observed in a study of CD8+ T cells in alopecia areata. Overall study findings and caveats: Against the mouse data, patients shared TCRs less clearly, possibly for HLA reasons. Higher clonality and more expanded CD8+ clones appeared in lesional than normal scalp.

Investigators isolated RNA and reverse transcribed it into cDNA to act as the sequencing template. Measured with immunoSEQ multiplex PCR; TCRdb has only the in-frame clones, and not every one. The sample includes 100,000 to 150,000 clones, around 61% of them seen just once. V was shortened by 1 base and J by 4 bases, with 10 bases between the two germline ends. The CDR3 length is 14 residues. Germline CDR1 reads SGHVS; CDR2 reads FNYEAQ. As to this clone: The antigen remains unidentified.

The specimen was CD4+ T cells sorted from blood. This TCR was recovered from a human donor in good health. This chain connects TRBV7-6 to TRBJ1-1; D gene unclear. The CDR3, as DNA: TGTGCCAGCAGCTTAGTCCGGGGAAGCACTGAAGCTTTCTTT. Translated, it gives CASSLVRGSTEAFF.